What follows are 12 T cell receptor beta chains derived from one specimen sequenced in a study of molecular identifiers for immune sequencing clone quantification. TCRdb processed the PCR reads anew with MiXCR; each CDR3 protein has one entry. The data show over 600,000 distinct CDR3 sequences, roughly 21% seen once. The sequenced material came from naive CD8+ T cells from blood, with Jurkat cell RNA spiked in. Subset noted: FACS-sorted CD8+CD4-CCR7+CD45RA+ naive T cells. Source of these receptors: a human donor in good health. Some libraries in this study had Jurkat cell RNA spiked in.

The chain links TRBV6-1 to TRBJ2-7; TRBD2 aligns across 9 bases. The germline V gene has CDR1 MNHNS and CDR2 SASEGT. Losses at the gene ends were 2 bases for V and 4 bases for J; bases not matched to a gene: 15. CDR3 length: 18 amino acids. The CDR3 coding sequence is TGTGCCAGCAGTGAAAGAGCCCGGATTAGCGGGAGCCTATACGAGCAGTACTTC. Protein sequence: CASSERARISGSLYEQYF.

This clonotype was seen more than once but under ten times. The chain joins TRBV7-3 to TRBJ2-1, with D unclear. The germline gives CDR1 SGHTA, CDR2 FQGTGA. With 5 bases removed from V and 0 bases from J, the gap between germline ends came to 11 bases. This CDR3 contains 15 residues. This CDR3 reads CASSPVGSSYNEQFF. The CDR3 DNA sequence: TGTGCCAGCAGCCCCGTGGGAAGCTCCTACAATGAGCAGTTCTTC. Based on the CDR3 plus reference TRBV7-3 and TRBJ2-1, the full variable domain is GAGVSQTPSNKVTEKGKYVELRCDPISGHTALYWYRQSLGQGPEFLIYFQGTGAADDSGLPNDRFFAVRPEGSVSTLKIQRTERGDSAVYLCASSPVGSSYNEQFFGPGTRLTVL.

At least ten counts were recorded for this clonotype. The chain is built from TRBV4-1 and TRBJ2-7; 11 bases match TRBD1. Germline V gene lookup returns CDR1 MGHRA and CDR2 YSYEKL. The CDR3 is 15 amino acids. J gave up 5 bases and V 0 bases, and 3 bases lay outside the gene matches. The DNA of the CDR3 is TGCGCCAGCAGCCAAGATTGGACAGGGGGCGACGAGCAGTACTTC. It yields the protein CASSQDWTGGDEQYF.

Here the CDR3 DNA reads TGTGCCACCCACGGGGACGGGGAGCTGTTTTTT. This encodes CATHGDGELFF. The rearrangement joins TRBV24-1 to TRBJ2-2, with D possibly matching TRBD2 (5 bases). V lost 9 bases and J lost 7, with 8 bases in between. Per the germline V gene, CDR1 is KGHDR and CDR2 is SFDVKD. The CDR3 consists of 11 residues.

This clonotype was counted ten times or more. V is TRBV27 and J is TRBJ1-5; D unresolved. The CDR3 loop spans 13 amino acids. Germline assignment: CDR1 MNHEY and CDR2 SMNVEV (reference sequence). V dropped 5 bases and J dropped 3 bases, with 8 bases sitting between them. The CDR3 loop is CASSPGVNQPQHF. The CDR3 DNA is TGTGCCAGCAGTCCGGGCGTCAATCAGCCCCAGCATTTT.

V is TRBV14 and J is TRBJ2-7, with 7 bases matching TRBD1. The junction had 11 bases not matched to a gene; V was cut back by 4 bases and J by 5 bases. CDR1 is SGHDN, CDR2 FVKESK, per germline. CDR3 size: 15 residues. The CDR3 nucleotides read TGTGCCAGCAGCCGAAATACAGGGGCTAGGGACGAGCAGTACTTC. Protein sequence: CASSRNTGARDEQYF.

This chain links TRBV25-1 with TRBJ1-6; perhaps TRBD1 as D (5 bases). CDR1 and CDR2 (germline): MGHDK, SYGVNS. V gave up 10 bases and J gave up 5 bases, with 9 bases separating them. The CDR3 spans 12 residues. The CDR3 protein is CATGGNNSPLHF. The CDR3 DNA is TGTGCCACCGGGGGGAATAATTCACCCCTCCACTTT.

The chain is built from TRBV7-9 and TRBJ1-1; 8 bases align to TRBD1. Germline CDR1 reads SEHNR; CDR2 reads FQNEAQ (reference sequence). With V trimmed by 5 bases and J by 1 base, 9 bases remained unmatched. The CDR3 covers 16 residues. The CDR3 nucleotides are TGTGCCAGCAGCCCTAGGGACAGGAGTCCGAACACTGAAGCTTTCTTT. Translating it yields CASSPRDRSPNTEAFF.

On this clonotype: A much larger clone is a single base away; this may be a read error. This chain connects TRBV4-3 to TRBJ2-7, with 7 bases aligning to TRBD2. From germline, CDR1 is LGHNA and CDR2 YSLEER. The V segment lost 2 bases and the J segment 2 bases; nucleotides outside the gene matches: 12. The CDR3 contains 17 residues. In DNA form, the CDR3 reads TGCGCCAGCAGCCAAAACACCGGGATTAGCGGGCCCTACGAGCAGTACTTC. It yields the protein CASSQNTGISGPYEQYF.

Concerning this clonotype: The missing conserved phenylalanine or tryptophan at the end of this CDR3 makes a read error likely. The rearrangement links TRBV7-9 to TRBJ1-2; possibly TRBD1 for D (5 bases). This CDR3 has 13 amino acids. Germline V CDR1 and CDR2: SEHNR, FQNEAQ (reference sequence). Between the trimmed V and J ends, which lost 2 bases and 8 bases, there was a span of 12 bases. CDR3 sequence (DNA): TGTGCCAGCAGCTTAATCGAGGGGCACGGCTACACCCTC. This translates into CASSLIEGHGYTL.

This clonotype turned up a few times. At one boundary the junction diverges from the germline segment, which might be a read error. This rearrangement joins TRBV20-1 to TRBJ1-2, with TRBD1 identical over 7 bases. Germline CDR1 is DFQATT and CDR2 is SNEGSKA (reference sequence). This CDR3 is 14 amino acids long. The CDR3 loop reads CGADDREANYGYTF. In nucleotides, the CDR3 is TGCGGTGCTGATGACAGGGAAGCTAACTATGGCTACACCTTC.

This clonotype was recorded at least ten times. The chain recombines TRBV3-1 with TRBJ2-1; TRBD2 agrees at 11 bases. CDR3 length: 17 residues. Germline CDR1 LGHDT, CDR2 YNNKEL (reference sequence). The ends lost 1 base at V and 5 bases at J; junction bases unmatched: 7. The chain's CDR3 is CASSQVPGLAGNNEQFF. The CDR3 region has the DNA TGTGCCAGCAGCCAAGTCCCAGGACTAGCGGGTAACAATGAGCAGTTCTTC.